The rows below give T cell receptor beta chains drawn from one sample of a study of metastatic and nonmetastatic thyroid tumors. With MiXCR, TCRdb called clones anew from the PCR reads. Altogether about 93,000 clones are present, about 13% being singletons, with the ten largest covering roughly 10%. Sequencing used blood. The source is a female donor with papillary thyroid cancer or a benign thyroid nodule (not recorded which). Some clones in this sample may be carry-over from other donors' samples. The CDR3 runs from the conserved cysteine through the conserved F or W. A D gene is named only where the DNA matches it firmly. Clone size is given for some rows only: seen once, a few or many times, or a class if the clone is expanded.

v_call,j_call,clone_size,d_call,cdr3_aa,cdr3_nt
TRBV20-1,TRBJ2-7,many,TRBD2,CSARLAGSNEQYF,TGCAGTGCTAGGTTAGCGGGTAGCAACGAGCAGTACTTC
TRBV11-2,TRBJ2-7,many,TRBD2,CASSLLPASGTSYEQYF,TGTGCCAGCAGCTTACTCCCGGCTAGCGGGACGTCGTACGAGCAGTACTTC
TRBV6-5,TRBJ1-1,many,NA,CASSYTNGGTEAFF,TGTGCCAGCAGTTACACGAACGGGGGCACTGAAGCTTTCTTT
TRBV7-8,TRBJ2-5,many,TRBD2,CASSLAGGYQETQYF,TGTGCCAGCAGCTTGGCGGGAGGTTACCAAGAGACCCAGTACTTC
TRBV6-2/TRBV6-3,TRBJ1-5,NA,NA,CASISPQGGKQPQHF,TGTGCCAGCATTTCTCCACAGGGAGGTAAGCAGCCCCAGCATTTT
TRBV28,TRBJ1-1,many,NA,CASSSPPAAGTEAFF,TGTGCCAGCAGTTCACCACCCGCTGCGGGGACTGAAGCTTTCTTT
TRBV27,TRBJ2-2,many,TRBD2,CASTLTGLAVGELFF,TGTGCCAGCACTCTTACGGGACTAGCGGTGGGGGAGCTGTTTTTT
TRBV27,TRBJ2-7,many,NA,CAPKTGTKLEQYF,TGTGCCCCCAAGACAGGGACTAAGCTCGAGCAGTACTTC
TRBV20-1,TRBJ2-6,many,NA,CSATPQEVSGANVLTF,TGCAGTGCTACCCCCCAAGAGGTCTCTGGGGCCAACGTCCTGACTTTC
TRBV2,TRBJ2-7,many,TRBD1,CASRVQGVGYEQYF,TGTGCCAGCAGAGTACAGGGGGTCGGGTACGAGCAGTACTTC
TRBV7-2,TRBJ2-7,NA,NA,CASSLGLAGGNDQYF,TGTGCCAGCAGCCTAGGCCTGGCAGGGGGGAATGATCAGTACTTC
TRBV11-1,TRBJ2-2,many,TRBD2,CASSPTSGKNTGELFF,TGTGCCAGCAGCCCGACTAGCGGAAAGAACACCGGGGAGCTGTTTTTT
TRBV9,TRBJ2-3,many,NA,CASSVGAGGGDTQYF,TGTGCCAGCAGCGTAGGGGCAGGGGGAGGAGATACGCAGTATTTT
TRBV2,TRBJ2-7,few,TRBD1,CASMGTGFVYEQYF,TGTGCCAGCATGGGGACAGGGTTCGTCTACGAGCAGTACTTC
TRBV24-1,TRBJ2-1,many,TRBD1,CATSGGGTGAANSEQFF,TGTGCCACCAGTGGGGGCGGGACAGGGGCGGCCAATAGTGAGCAGTTCTTC
TRBV4-2,TRBJ1-4,many,TRBD1,CASSQEGPRLGYRDRDEKLFF,TGTGCCAGCAGCCAAGAAGGACCCCGGCTGGGGTACCGGGACAGGGATGAAAAACTGTTTTTT
TRBV6-2/TRBV6-3,TRBJ2-7,NA,TRBD1,CASSYRDRDEQYF,TGTGCCAGCAGTTACCGGGACAGGGACGAGCAGTACTTC
TRBV24-1,TRBJ1-2,few,TRBD1,CATKQGGEDGYTF,TGTGCCACTAAACAGGGGGGTGAAGATGGCTACACCTTC
TRBV30,TRBJ1-1,many,NA,CAWGGHTNTEAFF,TGTGCCTGGGGGGGACACACGAACACTGAAGCTTTCTTT
TRBV4-3,TRBJ1-4,many,TRBD1,CASSQLQGTNEKLFF,TGCGCCAGCAGCCAGTTACAGGGGACTAATGAAAAACTGTTTTTT
TRBV7-9,TRBJ2-7,many,TRBD1,CASTNQGALYEQYF,TGTGCCAGCACCAATCAGGGGGCTCTCTACGAGCAGTACTTC
TRBV9,TRBJ2-7,NA,NA,CASSAEDDGYEQYF,TGTGCCAGCAGCGCCGAGGATGACGGCTACGAGCAGTACTTC
TRBV27,TRBJ2-7,many,NA,CASSSDSSYEQYF,TGTGCCAGCAGCTCGGACAGCTCCTACGAGCAGTACTTC